This T cell receptor (beta chain) was observed in a study of blood T cell repertoires in COVID-19 (dated by TCRdb to 2020 to 2021). Background for the entire study: Samples from collaborators originated in the United States, Italy and Spain and spanned both the acute and convalescent phases of COVID-19. The material from the prospective study consisted of cDNA or gDNA derived from T cells, B-cell-depleted T cells, or PBMCs. Deeply sampled blood TCRbeta repertoires from subjects exposed to, actively infected with, or recovered from COVID-19 were included in the dataset. The repertoires were released in a freely available public database intended as a resource for research on the immune response to SARS-CoV-2. The samples were drawn from two sources: the first 160 participants of the ongoing ImmuneRACE study, and 1,000 to 1,500 subjects contributed by 6 global collaborators. A de-identified subject ID, COVID-19 status, age in years and sex were almost always included in the sample metadata. Where available, HLA class I and class II types were obtained from metadata supplied by the sample provider rather than from assay-based typing. On the study overall, not on this receptor specifically: Clinical and demographic metadata were provided uncurated, with the amount varying by source and participant.

A note on this clone: Its antigen is still unknown. No qualities accompany the bases; no much larger clone lies one base away.

CDR1 and CDR2 are drawn from the germline V gene: MDHEN, SYDVKM. From its cysteine to its phenylalanine, the CDR3 spans 14 amino acids. The retained sequence is limited to the CDR3, 42 bases, with the frame set at the first base. Trimming removed 6 bases from V and 4 bases from J; the gene matches leave 7 bases unexplained. TCRbeta CDR3 regions were amplified from genomic DNA using the immunoSEQ Assay, a bias-controlled multiplex PCR. Regarding the original processing steps: The number of nucleated cells in each sample was estimated from the amplification of reference gene primers within the assay. To quantify the absolute abundance of each unique TCRbeta CDR3 rearrangement, sequence reads were collapsed and filtered. For each sample, productive Simpson clonality was calculated by taking the square root of Simpson's diversity index across productive rearrangements. The clones in this table, taken by TCRdb from immuneACCESS, are in-frame only. Not every clone is retained; where verified, under half of the shortfall comes from an unresolved V gene, and the cause of the rest is unknown. V, J and clone size reflect that table, while D and trimming were determined from the DNA. The sample records roughly 140,000 clones, around 80% of which are singletons. 9.8% of the sample comes from the top ten.

The collaborating institutions used their own protocols to collect whole blood in K2EDTA tubes. For TCRbeta analysis, collaborator samples were shipped as frozen whole blood, as isolated PBMCs, or as DNA extracted from either sample type. The rearrangement joined TRBV28 to TRBJ2-3; 7 nucleotides in the junction match TRBD2. Sequenced material: peripheral blood. This clonotype was sampled from a woman aged 50 to 60 with acute or convalescent COVID-19. The DNA sequence is given as TGTGCCAGCAGGAGGGCGGGAGAGCCAGATACGCAGTATTTT. It is translated as CASRRAGEPDTQYF.